This entry describes one T cell receptor beta chain. Its antigen is still unknown. Between the trimmed V and J ends, which lost 9 bases and 2 bases, there was a span of 10 bases. From germline, CDR1 is MNHEY and CDR2 SVGAGI. The CDR3 has 13 amino acids. The sample is drawn from a study of T cell responses to AZD1222 COVID-19 vaccine. Study results and caveats: There were repertoire samples only from the period after the peak T cell response. Possibly, clonal diversity was underestimated; donors were largely white British and included more females.

TCRdb's copy holds only in-frame clones and misses some; the assay was immunoSEQ multiplex PCR. The sample has 120,000 or so clones; about 86% are singletons. This clonotype was sampled from an adult who received the AZD1222 COVID-19 vaccine. The sample consisted of peripheral blood, taken 28 days after the second AZD1222 dose. The V call is TRBV6-5, the J call TRBJ2-2, with unresolved D. In DNA, the CDR3 is TGTGCCAGAGAAGACACCAACACCGGGGAGCTGTTTTTT. Translated: CAREDTNTGELFF.